This T cell receptor (beta chain) was documented in a study of T cell responses to AZD1222 COVID-19 vaccine. The study's findings and limits: Clonal diversity was possibly underestimated, and white British individuals and females predominated among donors.

Trimming left V 2 bases short and J 0 bases short, with 5 bases between. Per the germline V gene, CDR1 is ENHRY and CDR2 is SYGVKD. The CDR3 length is 14 residues. Method: immunoSEQ multiplex PCR; TCRdb's copy keeps in-frame clones and lacks some. In the table there are about 180,000 clones, 90% of which are singletons. Comments on this clone: Its antigen is as yet unknown.

The receptor comes from an adult in good health. Sample: peripheral blood, taken on day 0 of AZD1222 vaccination. V usage is TRBV10-3 and J usage is TRBJ1-3; D is uncertain. For the CDR3, the DNA is TGTGCCATCAGTGAGGTGCACTCTGGAAACACCATATATTTT. Translation gives CAISEVHSGNTIYF.